These 26 T cell receptor beta chains originate from one sample sequenced in a study of blood T cell repertoires in COVID-19. This table comes from immunoSEQ multiplex PCR, and its TCRdb copy is limited to in-frame clones, with some not included. The table has 130,000 to 150,000 clones, 70% to 90% seen once. The specimen was peripheral blood. The receptors originated from a human donor with acute or convalescent COVID-19. The donor label of this sample is uncertain.

The chain joins TRBV19 to TRBJ1-2, with 7 bases aligning to TRBD1. The germline CDR1 and CDR2 sequences are LNHDA and SQIVND (reference sequence). CDR3 length equals 14 residues. Unmatched junction bases numbered 10, after V lost 4 bases and J lost 8 bases. CDR3 sequence (DNA): TGTGCCAGTAGTAAGAGGGGGCAGGGCGACGGCTACACCTTC. This gives the protein CASSKRGQGDGYTF. The variable domain in full, completed from reference TRBV19 and TRBJ1-2, reads DGGITQSPKYLFRKEGQNVTLSCEQNLNHDAMYWYRQDPGQGLRLIYYSQIVNDFQKGDIAEGYSVSREKKESFPLTVTSAQKNPTAFYLCASSKRGQGDGYTFGSGTRLTVV.

This rearrangement joins TRBV2 to TRBJ1-1; possible D gene TRBD1, 5 bases. Trimming stripped 8 bases from V and 1 base from J, with 5 bases between. This CDR3 has 11 amino acids. Germline V CDR1 and CDR2: SNHLY, FYNNEI. The CDR3 loop is CASDRNTEAFF. The CDR3 bases are TGTGCCAGCGACAGGAACACTGAAGCTTTCTTT.

The chain couples TRBV11-3 to TRBJ1-1; D remains ambiguous. The V gene lost 3 bases and the J gene lost 1 base, with 6 bases spanning the gap. CDR3 length: 13 residues. Per germline, CDR1 SGHNT and CDR2 YENEEA. The CDR3: CASSLAGNTEAFF. DNA of the CDR3: TGTGCCAGCAGCTTGGCAGGGAACACTGAAGCTTTCTTT.

The rearrangement joins TRBV4-1 to TRBJ2-1; perhaps TRBD2 as D (6 bases). Looked up from germline, CDR1 is MGHRA and CDR2 is YSYEKL. This CDR3 contains 13 residues. V was shortened by 0 bases and J by 15 bases, with 15 bases between the two germline ends. DNA for the CDR3: TGCGCCAGCAGCCAAGATCAGGTCGGAGGGCCGTTCTTC. Translation gives CASSQDQVGGPFF.

This chain joins TRBV7-3 and TRBJ2-1; possibly TRBD2 for D (6 bases). V lost 2 bases and J 5 bases, leaving 13 bases between the germline ends. Germline CDR1 reads SGHTA; CDR2 reads FQGTGA. The CDR3 extends over 15 amino acids. CDR3 sequence (DNA): TGTGCCAGCAGCTTAGGGGACTCATGGAACAATGAGCAGTTCTTC. It translates to CASSLGDSWNNEQFF.

This chain uses TRBV19 with TRBJ1-2, with D perhaps TRBD1 (5 bases). In germline, CDR1 is LNHDA, CDR2 SQIVND (reference sequence). The V and J ends lost 7 bases and 3 bases respectively, with 18 bases between them. The CDR3 spans 15 residues. Here the CDR3 DNA reads TGTGCCAGTACCGCCTTTTCCGGGGGTGACTATGGCTACACCTTC. Protein product: CASTAFSGGDYGYTF.

This clone came up a few times. The chain recombines TRBV16 with TRBJ1-5; possibly TRBD1 for D (5 bases). Germline loops: CDR1 KGHSY, CDR2 FQNENV. The CDR3 contains 14 residues. V lost 4 bases and J 5 bases, leaving 12 bases between the germline ends. The CDR3 region is CASSRGARDQPQHF. The CDR3 nucleotides read TGTGCCAGCAGCCGTGGGGCCCGGGATCAGCCCCAGCATTTT.

This clone came up once. V usage is TRBV5-1 and J usage is TRBJ2-7, with 9 bases that match TRBD2. Trimming took 1 base from V and 5 from J; bases not matched to a gene: 13. Germline CDR1 and CDR2: SGHRS and YFSETQ. This CDR3 comprises 17 residues. CDR3 in DNA: TGCGCCAGCAGCTTGAGGCAGCGGGGGGCCCCAGGGGACGAGCAGTACTTC. As protein: CASSLRQRGAPGDEQYF.

The gene calls are TRBV27 and TRBJ2-1, with 10 bases lining up with TRBD1. V shed 6 bases and J 6 bases; nucleotides not matched to a gene: 5. This CDR3 spans 14 amino acids. The germline CDR1 and CDR2 sequences are MNHEY and SMNVEV (reference sequence). The CDR3 DNA reads TGTGCCAGCAGGTCGACAGGGGGCGTCAATGAGCAGTTCTTC. It encodes CASRSTGGVNEQFF.

The chain is built from TRBV2 and TRBJ2-1; D is uncertain. The V gene lost 0 bases and the J gene lost 8 bases, with 8 bases spanning the gap. Germline values: CDR1 SNHLY, CDR2 FYNNEI. The CDR3 length is 13 residues. CDR3 sequence reads: CASSEAHQDEQFF. DNA for the CDR3: TGTGCCAGCAGTGAAGCGCACCAGGATGAGCAGTTCTTC.

The chain recombines TRBV6-1 with TRBJ2-5; 11 positions match TRBD2. This CDR3 region has 18 residues. The J segment lost 0 bases and the V segment lost 1 base, leaving 7 bases of the junction unmatched. Per the germline V gene, CDR1 is MNHNS and CDR2 is SASEGT. CDR3 protein: CASSEEASGGPYQETQYF. DNA for the CDR3: TGTGCCAGCAGTGAAGAGGCTAGCGGGGGGCCGTACCAAGAGACCCAGTACTTC.

This CDR3 reads CASRTGQGADYGYTF. The CDR3 bases are TGTGCCAGCAGGACGGGACAGGGGGCAGACTATGGCTACACCTTC. This sequence joins TRBV6-5 and TRBJ1-2; 12 positions match TRBD1. CDR1 and CDR2 (germline): MNHEY, SVGAGI. Losses at the gene ends were 6 bases for V and 3 bases for J; bases not matched to a gene: 5. CDR3 length: 15 amino acids.

J is TRBJ2-7 and V is TRBV19; 7 bases match TRBD2. The CDR3 sequence is 13 residues long. With 5 bases clipped from V and 3 bases from J, the junction kept 4 bases outside the gene matches. Germline V lookup: CDR1 LNHDA, CDR2 SQIVND (reference sequence). For the CDR3, the DNA is TGTGCCAGTAGTGCGGGGGTCGGCTACGAGCAGTACTTC. Translation gives CASSAGVGYEQYF.

V and J are TRBV4-1 and TRBJ2-2; 11 bases line up with TRBD2. The V gene end was trimmed by 0 bases and the J gene end by 0 bases; junction bases not matched to a gene: 0. CDR1 and CDR2 from the germline V gene are MGHRA and YSYEKL. CDR3 length: 17 residues. The CDR3 bases are TGCGCCAGCAGCCAAGAGGGACTAGCGGCGAACACCGGGGAGCTGTTTTTT. Protein sequence: CASSQEGLAANTGELFF.

CDR3 coding DNA: TGTGCCAGCAGTTTATCGGGGAGAGGGTCACAAGAGACCCAGTACTTC. Its protein is CASSLSGRGSQETQYF. This sequence joins TRBV28 and TRBJ2-5; TRBD2 might be the D (5 bases). The V and J ends lost 1 base and 2 bases respectively, with 14 bases between them. The CDR3 is made up of 16 amino acids. The germline CDR1 and CDR2 sequences are MDHEN and SYDVKM. The full variable domain, rest sourced from reference TRBV28 and TRBJ2-5, is DVKVTQSSRYLVKRTGEKVFLECVQDMDHENMFWYRQDPGLGLRLIYFSYDVKMKEKGDIPEGYSVSREKKERFSLILESASTNQTSMYLCASSLSGRGSQETQYFGPGTRLLVL.

This clone occurred a few times. The gene calls are TRBV5-1 and TRBJ1-2; 7 nucleotides align to TRBD1. After removal of 1 base from V and 4 bases from J, the junction contained 4 bases not matched to a gene. CDR1 SGHRS and CDR2 YFSETQ come from the germline V gene. The CDR3 is 14 amino acids. CDR3 protein: CASSLSEGAYGYTF. Here the CDR3 DNA reads TGCGCCAGCAGCTTGTCCGAGGGGGCCTATGGCTACACCTTC.

This clone was found a few times. The chain uses TRBV29-1 and TRBJ1-2; tentatively, D is TRBD1 (6 bases). The V gene's germline CDR1 is SQVTM and CDR2 ANQGSEA. The V gene lost 4 bases and the J gene lost 8 bases, with 17 bases spanning the gap. CDR3 length: 13 residues. This CDR3 reads CSVGGGAEEGYTF. DNA for the CDR3: TGCAGCGTTGGTGGGGGCGCCGAGGAGGGCTACACCTTC.

The J gene is TRBJ2-7, the V gene TRBV5-1; D is possibly TRBD2 (5 bases). The CDR3 is made up of 16 amino acids. V lost 4 bases and J 6 bases, leaving 23 bases between the germline ends. Germline assignment: CDR1 SGHRS and CDR2 YFSETQ. CDR3 sequence reads: CASSPAPDYLLSEQYV. The DNA of the CDR3 is TGCGCCAGCAGCCCGGCCCCAGACTATCTTCTTTCCGAGCAGTACGTC.

In its sample, this clone was seen once. This rearrangement joins TRBV9 to TRBJ1-1; perhaps TRBD1 as D (6 bases). The CDR3 extends over 14 amino acids. Germline lookup yields CDR1 SGDLS and CDR2 YYNGEE. V was trimmed by 2 bases and J by 5 bases, leaving 13 bases between them. Here the CDR3 DNA reads TGTGCCAGCAGCGTGGCACAGGGAGGGACTGAAGCTTTCTTT. Residues: CASSVAQGGTEAFF.

The count of this clone is one. The gene calls are TRBV5-1 and TRBJ2-1; D perhaps matches TRBD1 (7 bases). Trimming removed 4 bases at V and 5 bases at J, with 13 bases between. Germline lookup yields CDR1 SGHRS and CDR2 YFSETQ. This CDR3 comprises 14 residues. CDR3 in amino acids: CASSAGQSDNEQFF. DNA of the CDR3: TGCGCCAGCAGCGCGGGACAGAGTGACAATGAGCAGTTCTTC.

The rearrangement links TRBV3-1 (or the pseudogene TRBV3-2) to TRBJ1-5; a weak D match, TRBD1 (6 bases). Germline values: CDR1 LGHDT, CDR2 YNNKEL (reference sequence). With 5 bases removed from V and 4 bases from J, the gap between germline ends came to 12 bases. The CDR3 contains 14 residues. CDR3 bases: TGTGCCAGCAGCGTAGGCAGGGGAAATCAGCCCCAGCATTTT. Protein sequence: CASSVGRGNQPQHF.

This rearrangement joins TRBV2 to TRBJ1-4; no definite D call. CDR1 SNHLY and CDR2 FYNNEI come from the germline V gene. The CDR3 is 15 residues long. Deletions cut 6 bases from V and 3 bases from J, with 14 bases between. DNA of the CDR3: TGTGCCAGCAGAGATACCCCGGGAGCTAATGAAAAACTGTTTTTT. Its protein is CASRDTPGANEKLFF. Looking up the rest from reference TRBV2 and TRBJ1-4 gives the full variable domain: EPEVTQTPSHQVTQMGQEVILRCVPISNHLYFYWYRQILGQKVEFLVSFYNNEISEKSEIFDDQFSVERPDGSNFTLKIRSTKLEDSAMYFCASRDTPGANEKLFFGSGTQLSVL.

V usage is TRBV3-1 (or the pseudogene TRBV3-2) and J usage is TRBJ2-2; the D is unclear. Germline V gene sequence: CDR1 LGHDT, CDR2 YNNKEL (reference sequence). CDR3 length: 14 amino acids. V was cut by 4 bases and J by 5 bases, with 11 bases left in between. CDR3 region: CASSPGWVTGELFF. DNA for the CDR3: TGTGCCAGCAGCCCAGGCTGGGTAACCGGGGAGCTGTTTTTT.

The chain has TRBV15 and TRBJ2-5, with D perhaps matching TRBD1 (6 bases). Trimming cost V 0 bases and J 3 bases, with 14 bases left between them. This CDR3 has 16 amino acids. Germline V gene sequence: CDR1 LNHNV, CDR2 YYDKDF (reference sequence). CDR3 sequence reads: CATSRDLGRGEETQYF. As DNA, the CDR3 is TGTGCCACCAGCAGAGATTTGGGCAGGGGAGAAGAGACCCAGTACTTC.

This clone was recorded a few times. V and J are TRBV11-3 and TRBJ2-2; 12 nucleotides agree with TRBD1. After removal of 5 bases from V and 1 base from J, the junction contained 11 bases not matched to a gene. The CDR3 has 19 amino acids. The germline V gene has CDR1 SGHNT and CDR2 YENEEA. DNA for the CDR3: TGTGCCAGCAGCCGCGAGACCGGGACAGGGGGCTTGAACACCGGGGAGCTGTTTTTT. Amino acid sequence: CASSRETGTGGLNTGELFF.

V usage is TRBV6-6 and J usage is TRBJ1-1, with D tentatively TRBD1 (6 bases). CDR3 length equals 13 residues. Germline CDR1 MNHNY, CDR2 SVGAGI (reference sequence). Trimming stripped 5 bases from V and 4 bases from J, with 11 bases between. The chain's CDR3 is CASSLQGSTEAFF. The CDR3 DNA reads as TGTGCCAGCAGTCTTCAGGGGAGCACTGAAGCTTTCTTT.